Sequencing of this T cell receptor (delta chain) was carried out in a study of in vitro expanded adult blood gammadelta T cells (dated by TCRdb to the early 2020s). For the wider study: Among T cells, the purity of sorted Vgamma9Vdelta2 cells was between 94.4% and 100%. The study compared the TCR repertoire of Vgamma9Vdelta2 T cells expanded in vitro with a mistletoe-extract drug against those expanded with HMBPP or zoledronate. Cells from each donor were stimulated separately with HMBPP, zoledronate or AbnobaViscum P, and TRG and TRD CDR3 repertoires were sequenced for every condition. A few subjects were included in the TCR repertoire analysis. The paper as a whole reports these results and caveats: Every repertoire came from in vitro expanded cultures of healthy donor cells rather than from mistletoe-treated patients. Top TRGV9 CDR3 clonotypes were largely public, being shared across donors and across all three stimulation conditions. Each donor had a private TRDV2 repertoire shared between treatments, and in multidimensional scaling the TRD repertoires clustered by subject rather than by stimulant. AbnobaViscum P-expanded Vgamma9Vdelta2 repertoires showed CDR3 length, diversity and J usage similar to HMBPP- and zoledronate-expanded repertoires, suggesting a polyclonal response.

The sample's treatment or condition label, decoded: AbnobaViscum Pini, a non-fermented European mistletoe (Viscum album, pine host) extract drug, around 1,100 ug/mL. After expansion, live CD3+ TCRgammadelta+ Vgamma9+ Vdelta2+ T cells were FACS-sorted on a FACS Aria III. PBMC were pulsed for one day with 850 to 1,000 ug/mL AbnobaViscum P, then washed three times before expansion. Cultures were expanded for about 15 days, with IL-2 replenished every 3 to 4 days. Following the one-day stimulant pulse, cells were washed three times and were subsequently cultured in medium containing roughly 97 U/mL IL-2. Before culture, peripheral blood mononuclear cells were isolated using Lymphoprep gradient centrifugation and then cryopreserved in liquid nitrogen. Compared with the rest of its sample, this clone is hyperexpanded (1% or more). Its antigen has not been determined. Base qualities are missing; no much larger clone stands one base away. This CDR3 is also generated by other DNA sequences in the sample.

Libraries were built with 5' RACE. For each sample, the RNeasy Micro Kit was used to extract RNA from roughly 10,000 sorted cells. Libraries were built by template-switch reverse transcription followed by PCR amplification of the CDR3gamma and CDR3delta regions. The amplicons were sequenced on an Illumina MiSeq with the V2 300 kit, which gave 150 bp paired-end reads. The paper's data handling went like this. Read quality was checked with FastQC version 0.11.8. Reads were aligned to GenBank TRG or TRD reference genes with MiXCR version 3.0.3 to construct CDR3 sequences. MiXCR was run with default parameters, except that TRDD assembly used 3 consecutive nucleotides instead of 5. Repertoire analyses, including normalized Shannon-Wiener diversity, clonotype tracking and multidimensional scaling, used VDJtools version 1.2.1 with default settings. Out-of-frame CDR3 sequences and those containing stop codons were excluded from analysis. TCRdb reanalyzed the public reads with the CATT caller, and identical DNA sequences were merged afterwards. These V and J calls derive from TCRdb rather than the authors' analysis. Recorded for this sample are around 300 delta-chain clones; around 38% of them occurred a single time. About 48% of the sample is held by the ten biggest clonotypes.

Looking up the germline V gene yields CDR1 GEAIGNYY and CDR2 EKD. Germline trimming: 2 bases from V, 0 bases from J; junction bases outside gene matches: 11. The CDR3 spans 17 residues, from the cysteine through the phenylalanine. Just the 51-base CDR3 DNA is kept, in frame starting at base 1. The sequence links TRDV2 to TRDJ1, with 7 bases in between that match TRDD3. Sequencing used gamma-delta T cells from peripheral blood expanded in culture, obtained from an in vitro culture stimulated with Abnoba P. This clonotype originated in an adult in good health. The nucleotide sequence reads TGTGCCTGTGACAATCTGGGGGTTACATCGTACACCGATAAACTCATCTTT. Its translation reads: CACDNLGVTSYTDKLIF.